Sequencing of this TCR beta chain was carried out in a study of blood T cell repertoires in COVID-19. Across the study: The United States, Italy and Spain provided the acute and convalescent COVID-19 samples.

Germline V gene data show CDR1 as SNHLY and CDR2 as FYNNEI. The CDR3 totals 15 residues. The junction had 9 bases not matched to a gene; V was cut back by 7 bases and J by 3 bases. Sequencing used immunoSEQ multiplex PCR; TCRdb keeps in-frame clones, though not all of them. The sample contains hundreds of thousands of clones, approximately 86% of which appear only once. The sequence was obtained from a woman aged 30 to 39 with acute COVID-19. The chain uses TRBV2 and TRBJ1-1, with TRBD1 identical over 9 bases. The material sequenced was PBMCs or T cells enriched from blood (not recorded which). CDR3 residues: CASIEGQGRHTEAFF. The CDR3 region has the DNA TGTGCCAGCATCGAGGGACAGGGTAGGCACACTGAAGCTTTCTTT.